The 6 T cell receptor beta chains reported below all come from one sample, sequenced in a study of shared clonotypes between healthy human individuals. As defined, naive CD8 cells were CD45RO-negative and positively selected for CCR7, with terminally differentiated effector memory CD45RA+ cells excluded. Profiling relied on immunoSEQ multiplex PCR, and the TCRdb table lists in-frame clones only, not all of them. The table shows some 2 million clones, with roughly 94% occurring only once. Sequenced material: naive CD8+ T cells sorted from blood. These receptors originate from a man between 18 and 35 years old in good health.

For this clone: At the DNA level, this CDR3 is encoded by other sequences in the same sample as well. The J gene is TRBJ2-2, the V gene TRBV4-2; D is undetermined. The CDR3 is 12 residues long. Germline V gene data show CDR1 as LGHNA and CDR2 as YNFKEQ. V dropped 3 bases and J dropped 5 bases, with 4 bases sitting between them. The CDR3, as DNA: TGTGCCAGCAGCCAGGAGACCGGGGAGCTGTTTTTT. Its protein is CASSQETGELFF.

The genes are TRBV2 and TRBJ2-5, with 8 nucleotides matching TRBD1. The CDR3 is 13 residues long. CDR1 and CDR2 (germline): SNHLY, FYNNEI. V trimming: 11 bases; J trimming: 2 bases; junction bases outside the gene matches: 7. The CDR3 spells CADGTGEQETQYF. The DNA for the CDR3 is TGTGCCGATGGGACAGGTGAACAAGAGACCCAGTACTTC.

This clone has only one observation. The identical CDR3 is also encoded by other nucleotide sequences in the sample. The rearrangement joins TRBV13 to TRBJ2-7; weak D call: TRBD1 (6 bases). Trimming took off 1 base at V and 0 bases at J, with 7 bases between the two ends. This CDR3 has 14 amino acids. CDR1 and CDR2 (germline): PRHDT, FYEKMQ (reference sequence). The CDR3 nucleotides read TGTGCCAGCAGCTTAGACAGGGACTCCTACGAGCAGTACTTC. It is translated as CASSLDRDSYEQYF.

The count of this clone is one. The chain couples TRBV13 to TRBJ2-1; no definite D call. This CDR3 spans 15 amino acids. V gave up 4 bases and J gave up 0 bases, with 10 bases separating them. The germline V gene has CDR1 PRHDT and CDR2 FYEKMQ (reference sequence). CDR3 protein: CASSSPPSSYNEQFF. In DNA, the CDR3 is TGTGCCAGCAGCTCCCCGCCGAGCTCCTACAATGAGCAGTTCTTC.

This sequence joins TRBV4-3 and TRBJ2-1; D possibly matches TRBD1 or TRBD2 (6 bases each). The CDR3 covers 18 residues. Germline V CDR1 and CDR2: LGHNA, YSLEER. Trimming took 0 bases from V and 4 from J, leaving 19 bases between them. In DNA, the CDR3 is TGCGCCAGCAGCCAAGAATCCCCGGGGGCGTGGATTTACAATGAGCAGTTCTTC. Translation: CASSQESPGAWIYNEQFF.

V and J are TRBV7-9 and TRBJ1-2; 10 nucleotides agree with TRBD1. Germline V gene sequence: CDR1 SEHNR, CDR2 FQNEAQ (reference sequence). V shed 4 bases and J 7 bases; nucleotides not matched to a gene: 9. The CDR3 sequence is 15 residues long. CDR3 residues: CASSSGTGDLGGYTF. The CDR3 region has the DNA TGTGCCAGCAGCTCCGGGACAGGGGATCTAGGTGGCTACACCTTC.